These 8 T cell receptor beta chains came from one sample sequenced in a study of shared clonotypes between healthy human individuals. Method: immunoSEQ multiplex PCR; TCRdb's copy keeps in-frame clones and lacks some. This table holds around 500,000 clones, around 80% found once. Sequencing input: PBMCs. The receptor source for this set is a woman in her 40s in good health. Some clones in this sample may be carry-over from other donors' samples.

The gene calls are TRBV10-1 and TRBJ1-3; maybe TRBD1 (5 bases). Looked up from germline, CDR1 is WNHNN and CDR2 is SYGVQD (reference sequence). The CDR3 is 15 amino acids. Trimming removed 7 bases from V and 4 bases from J, with 17 bases in between. CDR3: CASTRAAQLGNTIYF. DNA for the CDR3: TGCGCCAGCACCAGGGCGGCTCAACTCGGAAACACCATATATTTT.

The CDR3 region has the DNA TGTGCCAGCAGCTTAGCCGAGACTAGTAAAGAGTTCTTC. It codes for CASSLAETSKEFF. This chain joins TRBV7-9 and TRBJ2-1, with a possible D match to TRBD2 (6 bases). Per the germline V gene, CDR1 is SEHNR and CDR2 is FQNEAQ (reference sequence). CDR3 size: 13 residues. Trimming pared 0 bases from V and 14 bases from J, leaving 14 bases between.

Concerning this clone itself: Different DNA sequences within this sample yield the same CDR3. This sequence joins TRBV28 and TRBJ2-3; 8 bases map to TRBD2. Looked up from germline, CDR1 is MDHEN and CDR2 is SYDVKM. J gave up 4 bases and V 2 bases, and 2 bases lay outside the gene matches. The CDR3 loop spans 14 amino acids. This CDR3 reads CASSLLAGADTQYF. DNA of the CDR3: TGTGCCAGCAGTTTACTAGCGGGTGCAGATACGCAGTATTTT.

This chain connects TRBV18 to TRBJ2-1; 8 bases map to TRBD2. From germline, CDR1 is KGHSH and CDR2 LQKENI. The CDR3 extends over 15 amino acids. The V segment lost 3 bases and the J segment 2 bases; nucleotides outside the gene matches: 3. The CDR3 reads CASSPEAGAYNEQFF. The CDR3 nucleotides read TGTGCCAGCTCACCTGAAGCGGGAGCCTACAATGAGCAGTTCTTC. The whole variable domain, remainder taken from reference TRBV18 and TRBJ2-1, is NAGVMQNPRHLVRRRGQEARLRCSPMKGHSHVYWYRQLPEEGLKFMVYLQKENIIDESGMPKERFSAEFPKEGPSILRIQQVVRGDSAAYFCASSPEAGAYNEQFFGPGTRLTVL.

The V gene is TRBV7-4, the J gene TRBJ2-7; D is ambiguous. Per germline, CDR1 SGHVT and CDR2 SQSDAQ. The CDR3 loop spans 14 amino acids. V dropped 8 bases and J dropped 6 bases, with 20 bases sitting between them. CDR3 amino acids: CASPRALDVREQYF. The DNA for the CDR3 is TGTGCCAGCCCCCGGGCGCTAGACGTTCGCGAGCAGTACTTC.

The chain combines TRBV2 with TRBJ1-1, with D maybe TRBD1 (5 bases). The CDR3 runs to 14 residues. V lost 9 bases and J 6 bases, leaving 20 bases between the germline ends. The germline V gene has CDR1 SNHLY and CDR2 FYNNEI. In DNA, the CDR3 is TGTGCCAGTTTTGGGGGAAGGGGAAATCCTGAAGCTTTCTTT. This gives the protein CASFGGRGNPEAFF.

CDR3 nucleotides: TGTGCCAGCAGCTTACGTCAGAGTAGCGGGAGGGAAGGCACCGGGGAGCTGTTTTTT. Its translation: CASSLRQSSGREGTGELFF. This chain uses TRBV7-2 with TRBJ2-2; 11 bases fit TRBD2. Germline V gene data show CDR1 as SGHTA and CDR2 as FQGNSA. The CDR3 contains 19 residues. V dropped 2 bases and J dropped 4; count of bases not matched to a gene: 12. The full variable domain, completed using reference TRBV7-2 and TRBJ2-2, is GAGVSQSPSNKVTEKGKDVELRCDPISGHTALYWYRQSLGQGLEFLIYFQGNSAPDKSGLPSDRFSAERTGGSVSTLTIQRTQQEDSAVYLCASSLRQSSGREGTGELFFGEGSRLTVL.

This clone showed up just once. This chain links TRBV4-3 with TRBJ1-5; TRBD1 is a possible D gene (5 bases). CDR1 and CDR2 from the germline V gene are LGHNA and YSLEER. CDR3 length equals 18 residues. Between the trimmed V and J ends, which lost 0 bases and 0 bases, there was a span of 15 bases. This CDR3 reads CASSQEGRAPDSNQPQHF. In nucleotides, the CDR3 is TGCGCCAGCAGCCAAGAAGGCAGGGCTCCGGATAGCAATCAGCCCCAGCATTTT.